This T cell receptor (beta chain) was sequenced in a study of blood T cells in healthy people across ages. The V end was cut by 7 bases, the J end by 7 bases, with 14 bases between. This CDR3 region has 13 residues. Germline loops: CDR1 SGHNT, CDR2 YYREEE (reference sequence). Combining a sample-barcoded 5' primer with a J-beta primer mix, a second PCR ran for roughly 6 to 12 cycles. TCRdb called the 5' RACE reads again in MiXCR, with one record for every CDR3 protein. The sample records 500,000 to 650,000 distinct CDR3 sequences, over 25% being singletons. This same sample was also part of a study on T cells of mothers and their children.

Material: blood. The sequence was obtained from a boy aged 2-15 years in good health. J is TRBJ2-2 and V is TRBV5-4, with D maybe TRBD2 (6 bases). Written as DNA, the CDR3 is TGTGCCAGCGGAGGCGGGGCGGGCGGGGAGCTGTTTTTT. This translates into CASGGGAGGELFF.